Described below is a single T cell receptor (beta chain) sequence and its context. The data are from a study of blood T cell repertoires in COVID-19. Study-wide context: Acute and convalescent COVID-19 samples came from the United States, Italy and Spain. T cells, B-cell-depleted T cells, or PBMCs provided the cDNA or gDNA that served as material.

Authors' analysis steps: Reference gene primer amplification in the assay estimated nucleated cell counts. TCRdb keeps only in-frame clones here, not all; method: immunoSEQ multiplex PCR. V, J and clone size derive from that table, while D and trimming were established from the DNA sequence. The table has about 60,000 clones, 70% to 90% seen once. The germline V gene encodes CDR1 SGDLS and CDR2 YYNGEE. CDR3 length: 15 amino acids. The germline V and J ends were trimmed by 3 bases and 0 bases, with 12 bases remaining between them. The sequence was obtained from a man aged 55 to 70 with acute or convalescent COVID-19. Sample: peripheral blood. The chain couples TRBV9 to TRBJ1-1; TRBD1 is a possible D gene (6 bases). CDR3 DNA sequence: TGTGCCAGCAGCGCCCCCGGGGGGCTGAACACTGAAGCTTTCTTT. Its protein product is CASSAPGGLNTEAFF.